A single sample is the source of the 17 T cell receptor beta chains below, sequenced in a study of blood T cell repertoires in COVID-19 (dated by TCRdb to 2018 to 2021). Library method: the immunoSEQ multiplex PCR assay. Imported from immuneACCESS, the table was reduced by TCRdb to in-frame sequences with V and J called. These copies leave out some clones; in studies compared against another copy, an unresolved V gene accounts for under half, and the cause of the remainder is not known. This sample has approximately 210,000 clones in its table, and 85% to 90% of those were observed once. The ten largest clonotypes hold about 1.5% of the sample. The sequenced material came from peripheral blood. Receptors originate from a young man with active or convalescent COVID-19.

Written as DNA, the CDR3 is TGTGCCAGCATAAGAGCGGGAGGGCCATCAGATACGCAGTATTTT. Translation gives CASIRAGGPSDTQYF. V is TRBV2 and J is TRBJ2-3; the match to TRBD2 covers 10 bases. The CDR3 is 15 residues long. V shed 7 bases and J 4 bases; nucleotides not matched to a gene: 8. Germline CDR1 and CDR2: SNHLY and FYNNEI.

This CDR3 is CASSYNPREGYGYTF. In DNA form, the CDR3 reads TGTGCCAGCAGCTACAACCCACGGGAGGGCTATGGCTACACCTTC. This sequence joins TRBV3-1 (or the pseudogene TRBV3-2) and TRBJ1-2; D remains unclear. V was clipped by 5 bases and J by 4 bases, with 17 bases between them. Germline V gives CDR1 LGHDT, CDR2 YNNKEL (reference sequence). This CDR3 spans 15 amino acids.

This clone was detected only once. The V gene is TRBV2, the J gene TRBJ2-1, with a weak D call TRBD2 (5 bases). The V gene's germline CDR1 is SNHLY and CDR2 FYNNEI. V was trimmed by 0 bases and J by 3 bases, leaving 9 bases between them. This CDR3 region has 15 residues. The DNA for the CDR3 is TGTGCCAGCAGTGAAGCTTCGGGGTTCTACAATGAGCAGTTCTTC. It translates to CASSEASGFYNEQFF. Variable domain in full (rest from reference TRBV2 and TRBJ2-1): EPEVTQTPSHQVTQMGQEVILRCVPISNHLYFYWYRQILGQKVEFLVSFYNNEISEKSEIFDDQFSVERPDGSNFTLKIRSTKLEDSAMYFCASSEASGFYNEQFFGPGTRLTVL.

This sequence joins TRBV28 and TRBJ2-2; tentatively, D is TRBD1 (6 bases). V was pared by 4 bases and J by 5 bases, with 14 bases between. The CDR3 is 15 residues long. The V gene's germline CDR1 is MDHEN and CDR2 SYDVKM. CDR3 residues: CASSSTGPLTGELFF. The CDR3 DNA sequence: TGTGCCAGCAGTTCGACAGGCCCGTTGACCGGGGAGCTGTTTTTT.

This clone was recorded a few times. This chain links TRBV5-4 with TRBJ2-7; 9 positions agree with TRBD1. Germline trimming cut 0 bases from V and 4 bases from J; bases unmatched to any gene: 2. Germline V CDR1 and CDR2: SGHNT, YYREEE (reference sequence). There are 14 residues in the CDR3. The CDR3 DNA follows: TGTGCCAGCAGCTTGGGAGACAGGGGGTACGAGCAGTACTTC. Its protein product is CASSLGDRGYEQYF.

This clone came up a few times. The chain combines TRBV10-1 with TRBJ2-2, with 13 bases fitting TRBD2. The junction had 8 bases not matched to a gene; V was cut back by 6 bases and J by 7 bases. The germline gives CDR1 WNHNN, CDR2 SYGVQD (reference sequence). CDR3 length: 16 residues. The CDR3 nucleotides read TGCGCCAGCAGCGACACTAGCGGGAGGGGTGGCGGGGAGCTGTTTTTT. It specifies CASSDTSGRGGGELFF.

The chain employs TRBV7-3 and TRBJ1-1; possible D gene TRBD1, 5 bases. V gave up 4 bases and J gave up 4 bases, with 13 bases separating them. The CDR3 has 14 residues. CDR1 is SGHTA and CDR2 is FQGTGA in the germline V gene. The CDR3 DNA is TGTGCCAGCAGCTCCCAGGGAAGAGGCACTGAAGCTTTCTTT. Protein: CASSSQGRGTEAFF. The full variable domain, with the rest looked up from reference TRBV7-3 and TRBJ1-1, is GAGVSQTPSNKVTEKGKYVELRCDPISGHTALYWYRQSLGQGPEFLIYFQGTGAADDSGLPNDRFFAVRPEGSVSTLKIQRTERGDSAVYLCASSSQGRGTEAFFGQGTRLTVV.

V usage is TRBV25-1 and J usage is TRBJ1-1; D gene ambiguous. Germline V gene lookup returns CDR1 MGHDK and CDR2 SYGVNS. The CDR3 runs 12 residues. V shed 5 bases and J shed 9 bases, with 13 bases lying between them. The CDR3, as DNA: TGTGCCAGCAGTCCTGGGAGCGGCAAAGCTTTCTTT. The encoded protein is CASSPGSGKAFF. The full variable domain, with the rest looked up from reference TRBV25-1 and TRBJ1-1, is EADIYQTPRYLVIGTGKKITLECSQTMGHDKMYWYQQDPGMELHLIHYSYGVNSTEKGDLSSESTVSRIRTEHFPLTLESARPSHTSQYLCASSPGSGKAFFGQGTRLTVV.

The V and J genes are TRBV9 and TRBJ1-3, with D perhaps TRBD1 (6 bases). Germline loops: CDR1 SGDLS, CDR2 YYNGEE. The CDR3 extends over 14 amino acids. The ends were cut back, 2 bases at V and 4 bases at J, with 10 bases in the middle. CDR3 in amino acids: CASSVTGSGNTIYF. CDR3 DNA: TGTGCCAGCAGCGTTACAGGGTCAGGAAACACCATATATTTT.

V usage is TRBV7-2 and J usage is TRBJ2-1; 10 bases align to TRBD1. Germline CDR1 reads SGHTA; CDR2 reads FQGNSA. Trimming at V came to 5 bases and at J to 1 base, leaving 2 bases not matched to a gene. The CDR3 is 15 residues long. CDR3 loop: CASSPGQGSYNEQFF. In DNA, the CDR3 is TGTGCCAGCAGCCCGGGACAGGGGTCCTACAATGAGCAGTTCTTC. The whole variable domain, remainder taken from reference TRBV7-2 and TRBJ2-1, is GAGVSQSPSNKVTEKGKDVELRCDPISGHTALYWYRQSLGQGLEFLIYFQGNSAPDKSGLPSDRFSAERTGGSVSTLTIQRTQQEDSAVYLCASSPGQGSYNEQFFGPGTRLTVL.

With regard to this clone: Other DNA sequences in this sample translate to the same CDR3. This chain uses TRBV28 with TRBJ1-5; D remains ambiguous. Germline loops: CDR1 MDHEN, CDR2 SYDVKM. The CDR3 runs to 15 residues. The ends were cut back, 2 bases at V and 2 bases at J, with 10 bases in the middle. DNA of the CDR3: TGTGCCAGCAGTTTAAGTATGGCCGGCAATCAGCCCCAGCATTTT. Protein product: CASSLSMAGNQPQHF.

This chain uses TRBV5-4 with TRBJ2-5; 12 nucleotides line up with TRBD1. Germline lookup yields CDR1 SGHNT and CDR2 YYREEE (reference sequence). Trimming removed 4 bases from V and 1 base from J; junction bases left unmatched: 8. The CDR3 loop spans 17 amino acids. The CDR3 DNA sequence: TGTGCCAGCAGCAAGACGGGACAGGGGGCCGTCCAAGAGACCCAGTACTTC. Protein sequence: CASSKTGQGAVQETQYF.

The rearrangement joins TRBV3-1 (or the pseudogene TRBV3-2) to TRBJ1-2; 7 nucleotides agree with TRBD1. Germline CDR1 reads LGHDT; CDR2 reads YNNKEL (reference sequence). This CDR3 spans 16 amino acids. J gave up 3 bases and V 1 base, and 8 bases lay outside the gene matches. The CDR3 protein is CASSQADRRYYYGYTF. The CDR3 DNA sequence: TGTGCCAGCAGCCAAGCGGACAGGCGGTACTACTATGGCTACACCTTC.

Written as DNA, the CDR3 is TGCGCCAGCAGCCAAGAAAACAGGGGAGCCTACAATGAGCAGTTCTTC. Translated: CASSQENRGAYNEQFF. The rearrangement joins TRBV4-1 to TRBJ2-1; 7 nucleotides agree with TRBD1. This CDR3 is 16 amino acids long. The V segment lost 0 bases and the J segment 2 bases; nucleotides outside the gene matches: 4. In germline, CDR1 is MGHRA, CDR2 YSYEKL.

This chain links TRBV6-1 with TRBJ1-5, with 8 bases identical to TRBD1. Germline V CDR1 and CDR2: MNHNS, SASEGT. With V trimmed by 4 bases and J by 7 bases, 18 bases remained unmatched. This CDR3 comprises 18 residues. The DNA for the CDR3 is TGTGCCAGCAGTGGCCCGGTGGGACAGGCCGGGGGGAGGCAGCCCCAGCATTTT. Its translation: CASSGPVGQAGGRQPQHF.

This chain uses TRBV11-2 with TRBJ2-7; TRBD1 matches 11 bases. Germline V gene sequence: CDR1 SGHAT, CDR2 FQNNGV. The junction had 4 bases not matched to a gene; V was cut back by 5 bases and J by 7 bases. The CDR3 runs 13 residues. CDR3 residues: CASSGQGAGEQYF. CDR3 nucleotides: TGTGCCAGCAGCGGACAGGGGGCGGGAGAGCAGTACTTC. Drawing the rest from reference TRBV11-2 and TRBJ2-7, the complete variable domain is EAGVAQSPRYKIIEKRQSVAFWCNPISGHATLYWYQQILGQGPKLLIQFQNNGVVDDSQLPKDRFSAERLKGVDSTLKIQPAKLEDSAVYLCASSGQGAGEQYFGPGTRLTVT.

The rearrangement joins TRBV6-5 to TRBJ2-2; 7 positions match TRBD2. Germline V gives CDR1 MNHEY, CDR2 SVGAGI. The CDR3 has 15 amino acids. After removal of 4 bases from V and 5 bases from J, the junction contained 7 bases not matched to a gene. CDR3: CASSLTGGRTGELFF. As DNA, the CDR3 is TGTGCCAGCAGTTTGACGGGGGGAAGGACCGGGGAGCTGTTTTTT.